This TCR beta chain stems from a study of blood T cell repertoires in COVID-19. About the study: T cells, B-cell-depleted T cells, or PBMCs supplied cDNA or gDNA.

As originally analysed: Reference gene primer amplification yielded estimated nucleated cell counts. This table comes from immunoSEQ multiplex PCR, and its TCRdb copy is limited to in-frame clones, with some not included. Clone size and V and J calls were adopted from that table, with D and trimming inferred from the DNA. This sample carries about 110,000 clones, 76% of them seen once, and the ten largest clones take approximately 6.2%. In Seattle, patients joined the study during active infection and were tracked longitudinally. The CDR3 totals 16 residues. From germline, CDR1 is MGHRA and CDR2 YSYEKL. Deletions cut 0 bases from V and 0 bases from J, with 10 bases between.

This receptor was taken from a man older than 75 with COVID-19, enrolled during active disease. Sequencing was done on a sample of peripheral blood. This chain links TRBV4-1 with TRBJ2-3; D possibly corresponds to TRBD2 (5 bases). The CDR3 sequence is CASSQEASPSTDTQYF. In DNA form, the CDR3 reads TGCGCCAGCAGCCAAGAAGCTAGCCCGAGCACAGATACGCAGTATTTT.